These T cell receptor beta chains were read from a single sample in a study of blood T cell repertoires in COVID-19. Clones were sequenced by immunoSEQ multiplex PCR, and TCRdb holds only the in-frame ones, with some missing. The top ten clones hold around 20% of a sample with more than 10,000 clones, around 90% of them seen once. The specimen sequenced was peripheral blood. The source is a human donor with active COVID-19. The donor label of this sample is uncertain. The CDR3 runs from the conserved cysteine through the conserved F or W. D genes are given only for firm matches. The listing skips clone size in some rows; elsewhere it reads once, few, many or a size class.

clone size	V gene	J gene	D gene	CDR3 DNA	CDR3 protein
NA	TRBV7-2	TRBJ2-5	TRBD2	TGTGCCAGCAGCTCGACTAGCGGGCAAGAGACCCAGTACTTC	CASSSTSGQETQYF
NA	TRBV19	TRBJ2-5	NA	TGTGCCAGTAGTATAAGGCGGGCGAGCCTTCAAGAGACCCAGTACTTC	CASSIRRASLQETQYF
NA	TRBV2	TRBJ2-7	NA	TGTGCCAGCAGTGGAGAAGTCTTATCCTACGAGCAGTACTTC	CASSGEVLSYEQYF
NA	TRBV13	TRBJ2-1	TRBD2	TGTGCCAGCAGCTTAGGCCTAAGCGGGGATGCCAGAAGTCAGTTCTTC	CASSLGLSGDARSQFF
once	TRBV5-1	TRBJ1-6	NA	TGCGCCAGCAGGCGCTCCGGGGTGGATTCACCCCTCCACTTT	CASRRSGVDSPLHF
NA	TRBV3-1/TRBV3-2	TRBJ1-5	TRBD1	TGTGCCAGCAGCTCGAGGACAGGGGATCAGCCCCAGCATTTT	CASSSRTGDQPQHF
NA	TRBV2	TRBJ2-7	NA	TGTGCCAGCAATATGGGGGGGGCGGCTTACGAGCAGTACTTC	CASNMGGAAYEQYF
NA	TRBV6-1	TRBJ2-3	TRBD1	TGTGCCAGCAGTGAGGGACAGGTTAGGACAGATACGCAGTATTTT	CASSEGQVRTDTQYF
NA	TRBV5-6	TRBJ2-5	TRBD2	TGTGCCAGCAGCTTGCGGTCCCCTAGCGGGGGTCAGACCCAGTACTTC	CASSLRSPSGGQTQYF
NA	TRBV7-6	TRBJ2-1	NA	TGTGCCAGCAGCTTAGAGACGGGTTCTCGCCACGAGTTCTTC	CASSLETGSRHEFF
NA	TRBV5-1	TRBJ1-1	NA	TGCGCCAGCAGCTTGGAAAGCGATAAAGCTTTCTTT	CASSLESDKAFF
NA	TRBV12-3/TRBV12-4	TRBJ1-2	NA	TGTGCCAGCAGTCCAGGTACGGACTATGGCTACACCTTC	CASSPGTDYGYTF
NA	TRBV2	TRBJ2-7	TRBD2	TGTGCCAGCAGTGGACTAGCGGCGATCTACGAGCAGTACTTC	CASSGLAAIYEQYF
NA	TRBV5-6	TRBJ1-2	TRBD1	TGTGCCAGCAGTCTTAGACAGGGAAACTATGGCTACACCTTC	CASSLRQGNYGYTF
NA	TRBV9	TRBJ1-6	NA	TGTGCCAGCAGCGTAGGCGGGATTAATTCACCCCTCCACTTT	CASSVGGINSPLHF
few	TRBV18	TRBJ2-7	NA	TGTGCCAGCTCACCAGGGGGCTGGGAGCAGTACTTC	CASSPGGWEQYF
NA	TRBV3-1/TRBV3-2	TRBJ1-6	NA	TGTGCCAGCAGCCATACGGGGTGGGATTCAGTCACAGTTAGATTAGGATCCTATAATTCACCCCTCCACTTT	CASSHTGWDSVTVRLGSYNSPLHF
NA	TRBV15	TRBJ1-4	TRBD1	TGTGCCACCAGCAGACCACAGGGGACTAATGAAAAACTGTTTTTT	CATSRPQGTNEKLFF
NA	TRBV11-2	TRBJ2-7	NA	TGTGCCAGCAACTCAGGGGCCTCAGTGCACGAGCAGTACTTC	CASNSGASVHEQYF
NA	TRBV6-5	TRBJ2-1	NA	TGTGCCAGCACCCCCCAGGGCTACAATGAGCAGTTCTTC	CASTPQGYNEQFF
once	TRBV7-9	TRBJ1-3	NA	TGTGCCAGCAGCTTAGAGATAGGCCGGAGCTCTGGAAACACCATATATTTT	CASSLEIGRSSGNTIYF
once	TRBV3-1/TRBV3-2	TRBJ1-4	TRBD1	TGTGCCAGCAGCCAAGGGTCCGGGAGGGGGCCAAGTGGTGAAAAACTGTTTTTT	CASSQGSGRGPSGEKLFF
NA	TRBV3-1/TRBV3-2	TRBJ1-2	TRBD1	TGTGCCAGCAGCCAAGTAAACAGGGGGCGATTGGACTATGGCTACACCTTC	CASSQVNRGRLDYGYTF
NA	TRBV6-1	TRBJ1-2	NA	TGTGCCAGCAGTGAGGGTACAGGGACCTACTATGGCTACACCTTC	CASSEGTGTYYGYTF
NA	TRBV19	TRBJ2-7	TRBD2	TGTGCCAGTAGTCCTAGCGGGGTCGAGCAGTACTTC	CASSPSGVEQYF
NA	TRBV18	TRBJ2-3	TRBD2	TGTGCCAGCTCACCCACGGGACTAGCGGGGCCCGATACGCAGTATTTT	CASSPTGLAGPDTQYF
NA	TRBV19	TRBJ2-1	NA	TGTGCCAGTAGTATAGATGGAATACGGAAGGGGTACAATGAGCAGTTCTTC	CASSIDGIRKGYNEQFF
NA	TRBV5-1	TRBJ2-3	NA	TGCGCCAGCAGTCTTACAGGGATTTCCACAGATACGCAGTATTTT	CASSLTGISTDTQYF
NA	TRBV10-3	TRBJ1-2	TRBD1	TGTGCCATCAGCACACAGGGGCTCGGCTACACCTTC	CAISTQGLGYTF
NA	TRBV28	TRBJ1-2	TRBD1	TGTGCCAGCAGTTTAGCACTGACAGGGAACTATGGCTACACCTTC	CASSLALTGNYGYTF
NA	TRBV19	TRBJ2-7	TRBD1	TGTGCCAGTACTTCTTGGGGACAGGCTACATCCTACGAGCAGTACTTC	CASTSWGQATSYEQYF
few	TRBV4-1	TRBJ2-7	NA	TGCGCCAGCAGCCAAGAGGACTTCAACACCTACGAGCAGTACTTC	CASSQEDFNTYEQYF
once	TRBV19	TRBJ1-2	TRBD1	TGTGCCAGTAGCCCGGGACAGGGGGCTAACTATGGCTACACCTTC	CASSPGQGANYGYTF
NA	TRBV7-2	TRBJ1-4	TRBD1	TGTGCCAGCAGCTTAGCTCGGACAGGGGGAAGTGAAAAACTGTTTTTT	CASSLARTGGSEKLFF
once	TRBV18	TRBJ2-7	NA	TGTGCCAGCTCACCACCTCTCGGAGGGGGCCACGGGCAGTACTTC	CASSPPLGGGHGQYF
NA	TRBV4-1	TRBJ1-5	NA	TGCGCCAGCAGCCCCGTTCTGGCAGACAATCAGCCCCAGCATTTT	CASSPVLADNQPQHF
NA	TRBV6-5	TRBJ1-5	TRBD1	TGTGCCAGCAGTCGGACAGGGGATCAGCCCCAGCATTTT	CASSRTGDQPQHF
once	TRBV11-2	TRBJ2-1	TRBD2	TGTGCCAGCAGCTTCGGTTCTAGCGGGGGATACAATGAGCAGTTCTTC	CASSFGSSGGYNEQFF
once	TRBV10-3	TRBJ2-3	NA	TGTGCCATCAGTGAGACAGGGAGCACAGATACGCAGTATTTT	CAISETGSTDTQYF